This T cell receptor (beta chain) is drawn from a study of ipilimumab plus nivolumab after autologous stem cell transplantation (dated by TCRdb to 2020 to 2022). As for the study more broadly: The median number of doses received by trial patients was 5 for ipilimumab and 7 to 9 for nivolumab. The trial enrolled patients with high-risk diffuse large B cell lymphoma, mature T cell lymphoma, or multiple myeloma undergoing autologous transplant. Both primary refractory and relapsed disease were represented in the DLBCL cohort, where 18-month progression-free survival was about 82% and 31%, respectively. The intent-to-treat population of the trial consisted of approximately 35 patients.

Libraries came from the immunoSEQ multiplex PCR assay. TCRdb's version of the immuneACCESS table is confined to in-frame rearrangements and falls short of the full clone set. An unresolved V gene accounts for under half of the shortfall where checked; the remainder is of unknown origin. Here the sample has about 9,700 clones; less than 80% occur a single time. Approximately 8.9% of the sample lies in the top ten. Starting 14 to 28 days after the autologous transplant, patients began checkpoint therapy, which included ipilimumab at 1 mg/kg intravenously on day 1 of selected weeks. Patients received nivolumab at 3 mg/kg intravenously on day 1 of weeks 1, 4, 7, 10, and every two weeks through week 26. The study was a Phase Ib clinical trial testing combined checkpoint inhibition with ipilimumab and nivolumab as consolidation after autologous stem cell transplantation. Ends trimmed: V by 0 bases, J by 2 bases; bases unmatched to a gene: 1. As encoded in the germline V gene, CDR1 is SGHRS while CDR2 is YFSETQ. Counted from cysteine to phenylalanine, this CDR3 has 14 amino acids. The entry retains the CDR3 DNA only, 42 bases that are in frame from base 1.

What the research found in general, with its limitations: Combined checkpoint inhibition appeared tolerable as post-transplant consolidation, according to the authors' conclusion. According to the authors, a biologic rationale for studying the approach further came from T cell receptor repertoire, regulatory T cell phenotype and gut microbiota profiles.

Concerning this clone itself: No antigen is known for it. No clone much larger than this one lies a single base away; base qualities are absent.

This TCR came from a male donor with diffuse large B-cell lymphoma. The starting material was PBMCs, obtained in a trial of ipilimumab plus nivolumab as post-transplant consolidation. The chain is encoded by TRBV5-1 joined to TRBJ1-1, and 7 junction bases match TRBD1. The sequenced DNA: TGCGCCAGCAGCTTGGCAGGGGGTAACACTGAAGCTTTCTTT. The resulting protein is CASSLAGGNTEAFF.